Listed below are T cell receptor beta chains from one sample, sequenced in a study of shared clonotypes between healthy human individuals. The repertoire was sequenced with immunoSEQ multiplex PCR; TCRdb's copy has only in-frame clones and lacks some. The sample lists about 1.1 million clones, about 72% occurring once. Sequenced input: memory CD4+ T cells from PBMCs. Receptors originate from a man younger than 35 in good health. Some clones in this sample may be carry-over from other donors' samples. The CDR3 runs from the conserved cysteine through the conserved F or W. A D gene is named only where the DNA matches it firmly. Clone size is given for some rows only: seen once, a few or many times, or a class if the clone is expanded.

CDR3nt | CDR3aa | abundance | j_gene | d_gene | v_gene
TGTGCCAGCAGTTTATATCAGGTGGGGTCCTACAATGAGCAGTTCTTC | CASSLYQVGSYNEQFF | . | TRBJ2-1 | . | TRBV28
TGTGCCAGCAGCAAACTTCGGGGACCCTTAAGGGGTACCTACGAGCAGTACTTC | CASSKLRGPLRGTYEQYF | many | TRBJ2-7 | . | TRBV21-1
TGTGCCAGCAGCTCCCTGGGTTTTAACTACAATGAGCAGTTCTTC | CASSSLGFNYNEQFF | . | TRBJ2-1 | . | TRBV7-9
TGTGCCAGCAGTTACCCAGAGAACACTGAAGCTTTCTTT | CASSYPENTEAFF | few | TRBJ1-1 | . | TRBV6-6
TGTGCCAGCTCACCGGGACAGGCGAACACTGAAGCTTTCTTT | CASSPGQANTEAFF | . | TRBJ1-1 | TRBD1 | TRBV18
TGCGCCAGCAGCTTTTCCACCCCTTACTACGAGCAGTACTTC | CASSFSTPYYEQYF | . | TRBJ2-7 | . | TRBV5-1
TGTGCCAGCAGCCAACGGGACTATTCTGAAGCTTTCTTT | CASSQRDYSEAFF | . | TRBJ1-1 | . | TRBV7-8
TGTGCCAGCAGCTTACAACCCCGCAGGGCTTCTGGCTACACCTTC | CASSLQPRRASGYTF | . | TRBJ1-2 | . | TRBV11-2
TGCAGCGTTCGACTTCGACCGGGACAGGGGAAATTAAACACCATATATTTT | CSVRLRPGQGKLNTIYF | many | TRBJ1-3 | TRBD1 | TRBV29-1
TGTGCCAGTAGTATAGATCGGGCCAGTTCGAACACTGAAGCTTTCTTT | CASSIDRASSNTEAFF | . | TRBJ1-1 | . | TRBV19
TGTGCCAGCAGCTTAGGGCAGGGCACCTACAATGAGCAGTTCTTC | CASSLGQGTYNEQFF | . | TRBJ2-1 | . | TRBV7-2
TGTGCCAGCAGTGGACCGGGACACCTCTCCTACGAGCAGTACTTC | CASSGPGHLSYEQYF | . | TRBJ2-7 | . | TRBV6-5
TGTGCCAGCAGTAATCGGAATGAAAAACTGTTTTTT | CASSNRNEKLFF | . | TRBJ1-4 | . | TRBV5-4
TGTGCCAGCAGTTACAACACCCCGGGGGAGACCCAGTACTTC | CASSYNTPGETQYF | . | TRBJ2-5 | . | TRBV6-6
TGTGCCAGCAGTCAGACCGAAATCATTGCTGGAAACACCATATATTTT | CASSQTEIIAGNTIYF | . | TRBJ1-3 | . | TRBV2
TGTGCCAGCCAGCGAGTCGGGGTGAACACCGGGGAGCTGTTTTTT | CASQRVGVNTGELFF | . | TRBJ2-2 | . | TRBV9
TGCAGCGTTGAAGATCGGCTAGCGTCATCAGGGACTACGCAGTATTTT | CSVEDRLASSGTTQYF | . | TRBJ2-3 | . | TRBV29-1
TGTGCCAGCAGCTTACCCAGGACACCCTACAATGAGCAGTTCTTC | CASSLPRTPYNEQFF | once | TRBJ2-1 | . | TRBV7-2
TGCAGCGTTACAGACAATGAAAAACTGTTTTTT | CSVTDNEKLFF | . | TRBJ1-4 | . | TRBV29-1
TGTGCCAGCAGCCAGGGGGGGAACACTGAAGCTTTCTTT | CASSQGGNTEAFF | . | TRBJ1-1 | TRBD1 | TRBV30
TGCAGCGTCTCGGGACAGGGACATGGCTACACCTTC | CSVSGQGHGYTF | . | TRBJ1-2 | TRBD1 | TRBV29-1
TGTGCCAGCAGCTTATCCGGCTATGGCTACACCTTC | CASSLSGYGYTF | . | TRBJ1-2 | . | TRBV11-2
TGTGCCAGCTCACCGCTGGACAGGGTGATCCAAGAGACCCAGTACTTC | CASSPLDRVIQETQYF | . | TRBJ2-5 | TRBD1 | TRBV18
TGCGCCAGCAGCCAAGATCCGGGGCCCTCCTACAATGAGCAGTTCTTC | CASSQDPGPSYNEQFF | . | TRBJ2-1 | . | TRBV4-1
TGTGCCAGCAGTTCCCACTCCGGACCGAGTTTCCCTTCCTTC | CASSSHSGPSFPSF | . | TRBJ1-2 | . | TRBV28
TGTGCCAGCAGCTTAAATGAGGGTCTGGAAGCTTTCTTT | CASSLNEGLEAFF | once | TRBJ1-1 | . | TRBV7-2
TGTGCCAGCAGCCGGAGTGGGTACTACGAGCAGTACTTC | CASSRSGYYEQYF | . | TRBJ2-7 | . | TRBV7-8
TGTGCCACCGCAACGACAGGGGTGGTGGACTATGGCTACACCTTC | CATATTGVVDYGYTF | . | TRBJ1-2 | TRBD1 | TRBV19
TGTGCCAGTAGTAACAGACAGAGAGGGAGAAAACTGTTTTTT | CASSNRQRGRKLFF | . | TRBJ1-4 | . | TRBV19
TGTGCCTGGAGAAGCGGGAGGGGGGCTGAGCAGTTCTTC | CAWRSGRGAEQFF | . | TRBJ2-1 | TRBD2 | TRBV30
TGTGCCAGCAGTTACGAAGGGACTGGGGCCAACGTCCTGACTTTC | CASSYEGTGANVLTF | . | TRBJ2-6 | . | TRBV6-5
TGTGCCAGCAGCTCCCTGGCGGGGAACACTGAAGCTTTCTTT | CASSSLAGNTEAFF | . | TRBJ1-1 | . | TRBV7-9
TGTGCCAGCAGTTACTCTAGCCCCGGAGTCTCCTACGAGCAGTACTTC | CASSYSSPGVSYEQYF | . | TRBJ2-7 | . | TRBV6-6
TGTGCCAGCAGTTTAACCATGGGGACATCCCGGATATACGAGCAGTACTTC | CASSLTMGTSRIYEQYF | . | TRBJ2-7 | . | TRBV27
TGTGCCAGCAGCCGCGGACAGGGGACTATCCTCTATGGCTACACCTTC | CASSRGQGTILYGYTF | . | TRBJ1-2 | TRBD1 | TRBV9
TGTGCCAGCAGCCTCCATAGGACAGATACGCAGTATTTT | CASSLHRTDTQYF | . | TRBJ2-3 | . | TRBV9
TGTGCCAGCAGTTTATCCTCCAGGGGTCCTAATGAAAAACTGTTTTTT | CASSLSSRGPNEKLFF | . | TRBJ1-4 | . | TRBV27
TGTGCCAGCTTAATATCATGGTCGGGGGCAGGCGGTGGCTACACCTTC | CASLISWSGAGGGYTF | . | TRBJ1-2 | . | TRBV2
TGTGCCAGCAGTTTCCAAATCCAAACCCGGACACGGCGGGAGTTGGACATTCAGTACTTC | CASSFQIQTRTRRELDIQYF | . | TRBJ2-4 | TRBD2 | TRBV27
TGTGCCTGGAACTGGAATCTGGGGGCAGGGACCCAGTACTTC | CAWNWNLGAGTQYF | . | TRBJ2-5 | . | TRBV30
TGTGCCAGTAGACTTAGACAGGGGGAGTATCAGCCCCAGCATTTT | CASRLRQGEYQPQHF | . | TRBJ1-5 | TRBD1 | TRBV19
TGTGTTTGCCGGGATGCCGGGACGGGAATCTACGAGCAGTACTTC | CVCRDAGTGIYEQYF | . | TRBJ2-7 | . | TRBV6-1
TGTGCCAGCAGTTGGGGGTCGAACTCCCTAGAGCAGTACTTC | CASSWGSNSLEQYF | once | TRBJ2-7 | . | TRBV2
TGTGCCAGCAGTGCAGGGGGCGTCGGTCCCTATGGCTACACCTTC | CASSAGGVGPYGYTF | . | TRBJ1-2 | TRBD1 | TRBV28
TGTGCCAGCCACAGGGGCGGCCCGGGGCGTAATCAGCCCCAGCATTTT | CASHRGGPGRNQPQHF | . | TRBJ1-5 | TRBD1 | TRBV27
TGTGCCAGCAGTCCCTATCGCCCCGGAGGCACAGATACGCAGTATTTT | CASSPYRPGGTDTQYF | . | TRBJ2-3 | . | TRBV27
TGTGCCAGCAGGCAGGGGGCAGATACGAAGTATTTT | CASRQGADTKYF | . | TRBJ2-3 | TRBD1 | TRBV6-6
TGTGCCAGCAGCCAAGCAGGGGCCAACGTCCTGACTTTC | CASSQAGANVLTF | . | TRBJ2-6 | . | TRBV14
TGTGCCAGCAGTTCGATACCAGATTACAATGAGCAGTTCTTC | CASSSIPDYNEQFF | many | TRBJ2-1 | . | TRBV7-3
TGTGCCTGGAGCGGCAGGGTTAATGAAAAACTGTTTTTT | CAWSGRVNEKLFF | . | TRBJ1-4 | . | TRBV30
TGCGCCAGCAGCTTCAGTCCAGCGGGAGGGCAAGAGACCCAGTACTTC | CASSFSPAGGQETQYF | many | TRBJ2-5 | TRBD2 | TRBV5-1
TGTGCCAGCAGTGAACATAGCGGCAGCTGGAACTATGGCTACACCTTC | CASSEHSGSWNYGYTF | . | TRBJ1-2 | . | TRBV6-1
TGTGCCAGCAGCCCCATGTATGGGACAGCTAACTATGGCTACACCTTC | CASSPMYGTANYGYTF | . | TRBJ1-2 | TRBD1 | TRBV5-4
TGTGCCTGGGATCGGACAGCTCCTGTCTATGGCTACACCTTC | CAWDRTAPVYGYTF | . | TRBJ1-2 | . | TRBV30
TGTGCCAGCAGTTTAAGCAGGGGTCCCTACGAGCAGTACTTC | CASSLSRGPYEQYF | . | TRBJ2-7 | . | TRBV28
TGTGCCAGCACCTACGGGGACAGGGGGTCCGGGGAGCTGTTTTTT | CASTYGDRGSGELFF | . | TRBJ2-2 | TRBD1 | TRBV28
TGTGCCAGCAGCCGCGCATTCAGAGGGGCCTACGAGCAGTACTTC | CASSRAFRGAYEQYF | . | TRBJ2-7 | . | TRBV7-2
TGTGCCAGCAGCCGGGACAGGGCCTACGAGCAGTACTTC | CASSRDRAYEQYF | . | TRBJ2-7 | TRBD1 | TRBV27